This T cell receptor beta chain was captured by sequencing in a study of T cell responses to AZD1222 COVID-19 vaccine. V lost 0 bases and J lost 0, with 14 bases in between. CDR1 is SGHNT, CDR2 YYREEE, per germline (reference sequence). The CDR3 runs 17 residues. Of note for this clone: Its antigen remains unidentified.

The data were produced by immunoSEQ multiplex PCR, yet TCRdb's version contains in-frame clones alone and is incomplete. The sample lists about 94,000 clones, 75% to 90% occurring once. Findings of the study overall: Close to half of all spike-specific TCRs reportedly target regions of the variants that are unmutated. Donors, mostly white British, included more females; clonal diversity was possibly underestimated. An increase in Spike-specific TCR breadth and depth was observed after two AZD1222 doses. Sampling captured repertoires only after the peak T cell response.

V usage is TRBV5-4 and J usage is TRBJ2-3; D is perhaps TRBD2 (5 bases). The source was peripheral blood, collected 28 days after the second AZD1222 dose. The source of this sequence is an adult who received the AZD1222 COVID-19 vaccine. The CDR3 DNA is TGTGCCAGCAGCTTGGCCCTAGGAGGCGCTAGCACAGATACGCAGTATTTT. It codes for CASSLALGGASTDTQYF.